This is a list of T cell receptor beta chains from one sample in a study of response to subunit inactivated influenza vaccine. A single record per CDR3 protein comes from TCRdb applying MiXCR to the RT-PCR reads. The sample has about 500,000 distinct CDR3 sequences; 16% are singletons. The source material was CD4+ T cells sorted from PBMCs, sampled roughly 24 months after vaccination. The receptors were gathered from a man aged 45 to 75 who received an inactivated influenza vaccine. Each CDR3 is given with its conserved first and last residue.

v_call	cdr3_length	j_call	cdr3_aa
TRBV11-1	15	TRBJ1-2	CASSLERTANYGYTF
TRBV5-6	15	TRBJ2-1	CASSWGQGAGNEQFF
TRBV27	13	TRBJ2-1	CARPGLAGGEQFF
TRBV6-5	14	TRBJ2-3	CASSYRRVTDTQYF
TRBV24-1	16	TRBJ2-1	CATSDPTSGGDNEQFF
TRBV10-3	15	TRBJ2-7	CAISKPGQGVHEQYF
TRBV28	15	TRBJ1-2	CASSLRINRGLGYTF
TRBV10-3	12	TRBJ2-5	CAIGREGETQYF
TRBV4-1	15	TRBJ2-2	CASSQDRVITGELFF
TRBV10-3	12	TRBJ2-3	CAISDRRDTQYF
TRBV29-1	16	TRBJ1-1	CSVGRQGSVKNTEAFF
TRBV6-1	15	TRBJ2-2	CASRRGSGNTGELFF
TRBV7-2	13	TRBJ2-5	CASSFRREETQYF
TRBV6-4	14	TRBJ2-4	CASSEQGAGNIQYF
TRBV18	13	TRBJ2-3	CASSPDIADTQYF
TRBV29-1	13	TRBJ2-5	CSATGPLRETQYF
TRBV24-1	19	TRBJ2-2	CATSDPQGQGVRNTGELFF
TRBV14	13	TRBJ1-6	CASSQAYNSPLHF
TRBV9	15	TRBJ1-1	CASSVRSGGVAEAFF
TRBV6-1	16	TRBJ1-5	CASSGTGGYSNQPQHF
TRBV27	16	TRBJ2-3	CASTVWGSGGTDTQYF
TRBV5-1	19	TRBJ2-6	CASSYKSGQSLSGANVLTF
TRBV11-2	15	TRBJ2-7	CASSLVLGVSYEQYF
TRBV29-1	16	TRBJ2-3	CSGGDSRTTSTDTQYF
TRBV4-2	17	TRBJ1-3	CASSQDWGGSSGNTIYF
TRBV2	15	TRBJ2-3	CASSVAGVSTDTQYF
TRBV5-1	13	TRBJ2-3	CASSAQQGDTQYF
TRBV11-2	12	TRBJ1-1	CASSSGRIEAFF
TRBV11-1	14	TRBJ2-1	CASRGDSFYNEQFF
TRBV7-2	16	TRBJ2-7	CASSLVMLAGVYEQYF
TRBV20-1	14	TRBJ2-1	CSARADGTSDPGFF